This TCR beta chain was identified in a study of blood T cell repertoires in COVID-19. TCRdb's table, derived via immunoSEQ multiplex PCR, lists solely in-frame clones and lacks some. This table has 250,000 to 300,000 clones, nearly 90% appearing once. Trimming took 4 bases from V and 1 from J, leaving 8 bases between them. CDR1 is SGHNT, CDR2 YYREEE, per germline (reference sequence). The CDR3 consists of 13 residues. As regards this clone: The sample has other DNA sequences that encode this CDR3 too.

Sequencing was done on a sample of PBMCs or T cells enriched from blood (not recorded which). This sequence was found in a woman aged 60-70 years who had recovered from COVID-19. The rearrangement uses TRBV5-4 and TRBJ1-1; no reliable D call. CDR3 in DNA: TGTGCCAGCAGCCGCCGGGAGAACACTGAAGCTTTCTTT. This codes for CASSRRENTEAFF.